This T cell receptor (beta chain) originates from a study of T cell responses to AZD1222 COVID-19 vaccine. General observations from the study: Among AZD1222 vaccinees, only 5 to 7 were seropositive at baseline.

As for this clone: The target antigen is unknown.

The data were produced by immunoSEQ multiplex PCR, yet TCRdb's version contains in-frame clones alone and is incomplete. The sample contains roughly 120,000 clones, more than 70% of which appear only once. The sample here was peripheral blood, taken on day 0 of AZD1222 vaccination. The sequence was collected from an adult in good health.

The CDR3: CASSFGRDSYEQYF. DNA for the CDR3: TGTGCCAGCAGCTTCGGAAGGGACTCCTACGAGCAGTACTTC. The gene calls are TRBV7-9 and TRBJ2-7; D is unclear. CDR1 and CDR2 from the germline V gene are SEHNR and FQNEAQ (reference sequence). Between the trimmed V and J ends, which lost 3 bases and 0 bases, there was a span of 9 bases. The CDR3 has 14 amino acids.